These 10 T cell receptor beta chains were sequenced from one sample in a study of blood T cell repertoires in COVID-19. TCRdb's copy holds only in-frame clones and misses some; the assay was immunoSEQ multiplex PCR. The sample shows 350,000 to 550,000 clones, approximately 90% of them seen only once. The sequenced sample consisted of peripheral blood. Receptors were obtained from a woman aged 25 to 39 with acute or convalescent COVID-19.

The rearrangement uses TRBV4-1 and TRBJ2-3; TRBD2 matches 10 bases. Germline lookup yields CDR1 MGHRA and CDR2 YSYEKL. With V trimmed by 0 bases and J by 3 bases, 3 bases remained unmatched. The CDR3 runs 16 residues. Written as DNA, the CDR3 is TGCGCCAGCAGCCAAGATGGGGGACTAGCGACAGATACGCAGTATTTT. This codes for CASSQDGGLATDTQYF.

V usage is TRBV11-2 and J usage is TRBJ2-5, with D uncertain. V lost 3 bases, J lost 2 bases, and 10 bases lay in between. Germline V CDR1 and CDR2: SGHAT, FQNNGV. CDR3 length: 14 amino acids. The CDR3 DNA sequence: TGTGCCAGCAGCTTTCCGAGTAGTCAAGAGACCCAGTACTTC. Protein product: CASSFPSSQETQYF.

The V and J genes are TRBV15 and TRBJ1-4; 8 bases are shared with TRBD1. The germline gives CDR1 LNHNV, CDR2 YYDKDF (reference sequence). This CDR3 has 14 residues. V gave up 2 bases and J gave up 10 bases; unmatched junction bases: 6. The CDR3: CATSRQGAQGKLFF. Here the CDR3 DNA reads TGTGCCACCAGCAGACAGGGGGCGCAGGGAAAACTGTTTTTT.

The CDR3 here is CASSPSLREQPYEQYF. The CDR3 DNA reads as TGTGCCAGCTCACCCTCTCTCCGGGAACAACCCTACGAGCAGTACTTC. This chain connects TRBV18 to TRBJ2-7; perhaps TRBD2 as D (5 bases). The germline CDR1 and CDR2 sequences are KGHSH and LQKENI. Trimming removed 3 bases from V and 2 bases from J, with 17 bases in between. The CDR3 runs to 16 residues. The full variable domain, rest sourced from reference TRBV18 and TRBJ2-7, is NAGVMQNPRHLVRRRGQEARLRCSPMKGHSHVYWYRQLPEEGLKFMVYLQKENIIDESGMPKERFSAEFPKEGPSILRIQQVVRGDSAAYFCASSPSLREQPYEQYFGPGTRLTVT.

The chain combines TRBV5-1 with TRBJ1-1, with 7 bases that match TRBD1. V gave up 4 bases and J gave up 6 bases; unmatched junction bases: 12. The CDR3 is made up of 15 amino acids. The germline V gene has CDR1 SGHRS and CDR2 YFSETQ. CDR3 residues: CASSHKQGNNPEAFF. Here the CDR3 DNA reads TGCGCCAGCAGCCATAAACAGGGGAATAATCCTGAAGCTTTCTTT.

The rearrangement joins TRBV5-1 to TRBJ2-3; perhaps TRBD1 as D (5 bases). The CDR3 contains 13 residues. The V end was cut by 5 bases, the J end by 3 bases, with 10 bases between. CDR1 and CDR2 (germline): SGHRS, YFSETQ. CDR3 sequence (DNA): TGCGCCAGCAGGCGGACATCAACAGATACGCAGTATTTT. It yields the protein CASRRTSTDTQYF.

V is TRBV10-3 and J is TRBJ2-7; 9 bases map to TRBD1. From germline, CDR1 is ENHRY and CDR2 SYGVKD. V was clipped by 2 bases and J by 3 bases; unmatched bases: 11. There are 17 residues in the CDR3. The CDR3 nucleotides read TGTGCCATCAGTGAGGACACCGGGACAGGGTTGAACTACGAGCAGTACTTC. It codes for CAISEDTGTGLNYEQYF.

The chain joins TRBV11-3 to TRBJ1-1; 8 nucleotides agree with TRBD1. Germline V CDR1 and CDR2: SGHNT, YENEEA. After removal of 1 base from V and 5 bases from J, the junction contained 6 bases not matched to a gene. The CDR3 consists of 15 residues. The CDR3 nucleotides read TGTGCCAGCAGCTTAGGTTCGGACAGGGATACTGAAGCTTTCTTT. This gives the protein CASSLGSDRDTEAFF. The variable domain in full, with the rest retrieved from reference TRBV11-3 and TRBJ1-1, is EAGVVQSPRYKIIEKKQPVAFWCNPISGHNTLYWYLQNLGQGPELLIRYENEEAVDDSQLPKDRFSAERLKGVDSTLKIQPAELGDSAVYLCASSLGSDRDTEAFFGQGTRLTVV.

The sample holds a few counts of this clone. The J gene is TRBJ1-1, the V gene TRBV5-6; 7 bases fit TRBD1. CDR1 SGHDT and CDR2 YYEEEE come from the germline V gene. The CDR3 has 15 residues. With V trimmed by 2 bases and J by 2 bases, 6 bases remained unmatched. This CDR3 reads CASSLDRVFNTEAFF. The CDR3 coding sequence is TGTGCCAGCAGCTTAGACAGGGTCTTCAACACTGAAGCTTTCTTT. The entire variable domain, with the rest obtained from reference TRBV5-6 and TRBJ1-1, is as follows: DAGVTQSPTHLIKTRGQQVTLRCSPKSGHDTVSWYQQALGQGPQFIFQYYEEEERQRGNFPDRFSGHQFPNYSSELNVNALLLGDSALYLCASSLDRVFNTEAFFGQGTRLTVV.

This chain uses TRBV5-4 with TRBJ1-6; 7 positions agree with TRBD1. With 4 bases clipped from V and 9 bases from J, the junction kept 10 bases outside the gene matches. Germline assignment: CDR1 SGHNT and CDR2 YYREEE (reference sequence). The CDR3 runs 15 residues. CDR3 coding DNA: TGTGCCAGCAGCCACTCCAATCAGGGGGTTTCACCCCTCCACTTT. This sequence encodes CASSHSNQGVSPLHF.